The 4 T cell receptor beta chains below were found in one sample sequenced in a study of CD8 T cells in Susac syndrome. The RNA, about 0.45 to 1 ug, was put through reverse transcription using random hexamers. From the immunoSEQ multiplex PCR reads, TCRdb called clonotypes with MiXCR, one entry per CDR3 protein. The sample includes about 100,000 distinct CDR3 sequences, 95% of them seen just once. Sequenced sample: CD8+ T cells from PBMCs. Receptors were obtained from a human donor with Susac syndrome.

The chain recombines TRBV9 with TRBJ1-2; D gene ambiguous. CDR1 is SGDLS and CDR2 is YYNGEE in the germline V gene. Deletions cut 3 bases from V and 0 bases from J, with 6 bases between. The CDR3 loop spans 13 amino acids. The CDR3 DNA sequence: TGTGCCAGCAGCGACAGCGCTAACTATGGCTACACCTTC. Translation gives CASSDSANYGYTF.

V usage is TRBV9 and J usage is TRBJ1-1, with a tentative D call TRBD1 (5 bases). V gave up 3 bases and J gave up 11 bases, with 17 bases separating them. Germline loops: CDR1 SGDLS, CDR2 YYNGEE. This CDR3 has 13 amino acids. The CDR3 DNA reads as TGTGCCAGCAGCGCAGGGCCCGGCGGAAAGGCTTTCTTT. Protein sequence: CASSAGPGGKAFF.

Only one count was recorded for this clonotype. The chain uses TRBV12-3 or TRBV12-4 and TRBJ2-1; 8 bases are a match to TRBD1. The CDR3 has 14 residues. The V gene end was trimmed by 5 bases and the J gene end by 8 bases; junction bases not matched to a gene: 8. CDR3 loop: CASSPRQGKDEQFF. The CDR3 DNA sequence: TGTGCCAGCAGTCCCCGACAGGGGAAAGATGAGCAGTTCTTC.

V gene TRBV9 combines with J gene TRBJ1-1; D ambiguous. CDR3 length equals 13 residues. Germline V gene data show CDR1 as SGDLS and CDR2 as YYNGEE. The ends were cut back, 4 bases at V and 5 bases at J, with 12 bases in the middle. CDR3: CASSPRAVTEAFF. Here the CDR3 DNA reads TGTGCCAGCAGCCCCCGTGCGGTGACTGAAGCTTTCTTT.